This T cell receptor beta chain was recovered during a study of blood T cell repertoires in COVID-19. Study overall: The study drew acute and convalescent COVID-19 samples from the United States, Italy and Spain.

Measured with immunoSEQ multiplex PCR; TCRdb has only the in-frame clones, and not every one. The table lists fewer than 400,000 clones, 90% of them singletons, with roughly 2.9% in the top ten. V was shortened by 2 bases and J by 5 bases, with 9 bases between the two germline ends. Germline V gene sequence: CDR1 SEHNR, CDR2 FQNEAQ (reference sequence). The CDR3 is made up of 13 amino acids. The chain couples TRBV7-9 to TRBJ1-1; D is perhaps TRBD1 (5 bases). This TCR was sampled from a woman aged 25 to 39 with COVID-19, enrolled during active disease. Material for sequencing was peripheral blood. The chain's CDR3 is CASSLQGGTEAFF. The CDR3 DNA follows: TGTGCCAGCAGCTTACAGGGAGGAACTGAAGCTTTCTTT.